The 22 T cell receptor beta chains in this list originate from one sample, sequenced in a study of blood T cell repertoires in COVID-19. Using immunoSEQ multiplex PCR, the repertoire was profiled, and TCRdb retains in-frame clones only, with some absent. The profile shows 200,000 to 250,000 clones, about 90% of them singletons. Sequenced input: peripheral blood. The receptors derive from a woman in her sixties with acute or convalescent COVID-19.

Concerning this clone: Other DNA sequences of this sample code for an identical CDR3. The CDR3 bases are TGTGCCAGTAGTACCACAGGGGTCAACACTGAAGCTTTCTTT. This codes for CASSTTGVNTEAFF. The chain links TRBV19 to TRBJ1-1; 7 bases are a match to TRBD1. Losses at the gene ends were 4 bases for V and 2 bases for J; bases not matched to a gene: 4. This CDR3 region has 14 residues. Germline V gives CDR1 LNHDA, CDR2 SQIVND (reference sequence).

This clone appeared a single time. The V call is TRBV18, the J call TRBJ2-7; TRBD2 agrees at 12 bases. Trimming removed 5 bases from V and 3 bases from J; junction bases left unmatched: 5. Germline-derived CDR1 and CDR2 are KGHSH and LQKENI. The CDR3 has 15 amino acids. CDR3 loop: CASSTGLAGFYEQYF. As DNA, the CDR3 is TGTGCCAGCTCAACGGGACTAGCGGGTTTCTACGAGCAGTACTTC.

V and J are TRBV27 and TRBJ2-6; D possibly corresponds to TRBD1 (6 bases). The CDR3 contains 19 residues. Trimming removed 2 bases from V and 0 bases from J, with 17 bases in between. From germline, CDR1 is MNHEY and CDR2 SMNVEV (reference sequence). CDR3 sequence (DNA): TGTGCCAGCAGTTTAAGACAGGTACCTTTTATCTCTGGGGCCAACGTCCTGACTTTC. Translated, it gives CASSLRQVPFISGANVLTF.

CDR3 amino acids: CASSQESGFSGNTIYF. CDR3 sequence (DNA): TGCGCCAGCAGCCAAGAGTCGGGGTTCTCTGGAAACACCATATATTTT. The V gene is TRBV4-3, the J gene TRBJ1-3, with D uncertain. Trimming removed 0 bases from V and 0 bases from J, with 9 bases in between. Germline CDR1 is LGHNA and CDR2 is YSLEER. This CDR3 is built from 16 residues.

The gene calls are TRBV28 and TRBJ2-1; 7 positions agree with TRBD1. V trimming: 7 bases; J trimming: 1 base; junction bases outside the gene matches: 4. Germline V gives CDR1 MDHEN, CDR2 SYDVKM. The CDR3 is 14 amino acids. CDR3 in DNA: TGTGCCAGCAACAGGGGCTTTTCCTACAATGAGCAGTTCTTC. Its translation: CASNRGFSYNEQFF.

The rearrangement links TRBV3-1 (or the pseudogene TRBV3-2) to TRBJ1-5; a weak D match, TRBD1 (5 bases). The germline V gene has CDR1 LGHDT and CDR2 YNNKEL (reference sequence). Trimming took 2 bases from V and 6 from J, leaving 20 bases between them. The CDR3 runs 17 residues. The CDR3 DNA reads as TGTGCCAGCAGCCAATCCAGGGATAGGCCATTCGGTCAGCCCCAGCATTTT. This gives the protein CASSQSRDRPFGQPQHF.

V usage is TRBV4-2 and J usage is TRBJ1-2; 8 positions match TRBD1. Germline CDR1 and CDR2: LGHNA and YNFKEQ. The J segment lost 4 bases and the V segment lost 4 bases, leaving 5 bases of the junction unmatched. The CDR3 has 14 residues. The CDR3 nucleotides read TGTGCCAGCAGCCCAGGACAGGGTGGCTATGGCTACACCTTC. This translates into CASSPGQGGYGYTF.

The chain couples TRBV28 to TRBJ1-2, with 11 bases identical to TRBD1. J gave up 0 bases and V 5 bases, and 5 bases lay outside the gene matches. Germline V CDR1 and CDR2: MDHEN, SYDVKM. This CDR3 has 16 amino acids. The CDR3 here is CASSGTGGSTNYGYTF. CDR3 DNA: TGTGCCAGCAGTGGGACAGGGGGTTCGACTAACTATGGCTACACCTTC.

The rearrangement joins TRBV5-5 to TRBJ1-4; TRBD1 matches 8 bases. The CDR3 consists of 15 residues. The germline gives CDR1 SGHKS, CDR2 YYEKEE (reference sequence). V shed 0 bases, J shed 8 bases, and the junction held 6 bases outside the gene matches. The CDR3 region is CASSLGQGAREKLFF. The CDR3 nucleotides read TGTGCCAGCAGCTTGGGGCAGGGGGCGCGAGAAAAACTGTTTTTT. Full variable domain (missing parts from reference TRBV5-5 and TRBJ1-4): DAGVTQSPTHLIKTRGQQVTLRCSPISGHKSVSWYQQVLGQGPQFIFQYYEKEERGRGNFPDRFSARQFPNYSSELNVNALLLGDSALYLCASSLGQGAREKLFFGSGTQLSVL.

CDR3 nucleotides: TGTGCCAGCAGCTTAACGCAGGGCGCAAGTGGCTACACCTTC. This encodes CASSLTQGASGYTF. The chain combines TRBV13 with TRBJ1-2; a weak D match, TRBD1 (5 bases). Per germline, CDR1 PRHDT and CDR2 FYEKMQ (reference sequence). This CDR3 is built from 14 residues. The ends were cut back, 2 bases at V and 7 bases at J, with 14 bases in the middle.

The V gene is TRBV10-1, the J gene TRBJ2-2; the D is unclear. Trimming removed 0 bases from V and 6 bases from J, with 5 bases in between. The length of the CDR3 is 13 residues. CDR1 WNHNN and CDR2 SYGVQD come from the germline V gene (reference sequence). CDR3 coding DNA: TGCGCCAGCAGTGAGTCGAGGTCCGGGGAGCTGTTTTTT. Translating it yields CASSESRSGELFF.

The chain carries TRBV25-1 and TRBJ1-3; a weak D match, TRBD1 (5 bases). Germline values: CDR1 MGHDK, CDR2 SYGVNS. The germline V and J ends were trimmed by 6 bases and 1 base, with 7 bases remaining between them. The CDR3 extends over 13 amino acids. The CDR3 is CASRGASGNTIYF. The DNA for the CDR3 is TGTGCCAGCAGAGGGGCATCTGGAAACACCATATATTTT. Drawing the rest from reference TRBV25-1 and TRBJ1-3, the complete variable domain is EADIYQTPRYLVIGTGKKITLECSQTMGHDKMYWYQQDPGMELHLIHYSYGVNSTEKGDLSSESTVSRIRTEHFPLTLESARPSHTSQYLCASRGASGNTIYFGEGSWLTVV.

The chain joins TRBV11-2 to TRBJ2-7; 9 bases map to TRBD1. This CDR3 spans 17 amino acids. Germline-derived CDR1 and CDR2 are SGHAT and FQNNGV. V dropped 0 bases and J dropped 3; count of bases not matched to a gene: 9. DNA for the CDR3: TGTGCCAGCAGCTTAGATGGCAGCGGGACAGGGCGCTACGAGCAGTACTTC. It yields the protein CASSLDGSGTGRYEQYF. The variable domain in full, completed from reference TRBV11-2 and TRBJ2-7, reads EAGVAQSPRYKIIEKRQSVAFWCNPISGHATLYWYQQILGQGPKLLIQFQNNGVVDDSQLPKDRFSAERLKGVDSTLKIQPAKLEDSAVYLCASSLDGSGTGRYEQYFGPGTRLTVT.

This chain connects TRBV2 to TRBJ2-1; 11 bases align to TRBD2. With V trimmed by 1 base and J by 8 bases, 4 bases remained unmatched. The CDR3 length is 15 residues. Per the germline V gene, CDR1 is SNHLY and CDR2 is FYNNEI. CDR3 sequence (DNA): TGTGCCAGCAGTGAAGGTCTAGCGGGAGGCCATGAGCAGTTCTTC. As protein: CASSEGLAGGHEQFF. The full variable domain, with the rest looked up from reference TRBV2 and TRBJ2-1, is EPEVTQTPSHQVTQMGQEVILRCVPISNHLYFYWYRQILGQKVEFLVSFYNNEISEKSEIFDDQFSVERPDGSNFTLKIRSTKLEDSAMYFCASSEGLAGGHEQFFGPGTRLTVL.

CDR3 protein: CASSPTDRLATIYF. DNA of the CDR3: TGTGCCAGCTCACCAACGGACAGGCTTGCCACCATATATTTT. The chain recombines TRBV6-5 with TRBJ1-3, with 7 bases matching TRBD1. Germline lookup yields CDR1 MNHEY and CDR2 SVGAGI. This CDR3 region has 14 residues. Trimming at V came to 8 bases and at J to 9 bases, leaving 13 bases not matched to a gene.

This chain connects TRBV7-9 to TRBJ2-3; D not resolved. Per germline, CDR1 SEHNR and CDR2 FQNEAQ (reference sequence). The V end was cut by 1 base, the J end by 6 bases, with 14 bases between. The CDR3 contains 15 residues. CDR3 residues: CASSLVAVMSDTQYF. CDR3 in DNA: TGTGCCAGCAGCTTAGTTGCAGTGATGTCGGATACGCAGTATTTT.

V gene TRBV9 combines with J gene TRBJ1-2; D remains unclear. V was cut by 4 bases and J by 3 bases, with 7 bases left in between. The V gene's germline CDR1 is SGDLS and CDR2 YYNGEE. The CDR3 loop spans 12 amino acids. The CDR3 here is CASSFEDYGYTF. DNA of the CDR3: TGTGCCAGCAGCTTCGAGGACTATGGCTACACCTTC.

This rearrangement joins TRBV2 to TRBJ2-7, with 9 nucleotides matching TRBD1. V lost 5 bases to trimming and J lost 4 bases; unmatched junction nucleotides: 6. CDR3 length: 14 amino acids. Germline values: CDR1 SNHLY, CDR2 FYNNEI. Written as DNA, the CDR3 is TGTGCCAGCAGTTACAGGGGGCGGGAGTACGAGCAGTACTTC. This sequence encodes CASSYRGREYEQYF.

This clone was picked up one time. The CDR3 DNA reads TGCGCCAGCAGCTCATTAACAGGCCACTACGAGCAGTACTTC. Amino acids: CASSSLTGHYEQYF. The chain links TRBV5-1 to TRBJ2-7; D might be TRBD1 (5 bases). V lost 3 bases, J lost 3 bases, and 13 bases lay in between. The germline gives CDR1 SGHRS, CDR2 YFSETQ. CDR3 length: 14 amino acids.

In nucleotides, the CDR3 is TGCGCCAGCAGCCAGAGCCAGGGGGGCGACGAGCAGTACTTC. Encoded protein: CASSQSQGGDEQYF. The chain joins TRBV4-3 to TRBJ2-7, with D maybe TRBD1 (7 bases). CDR1 LGHNA and CDR2 YSLEER come from the germline V gene. The V and J ends lost 3 bases and 5 bases respectively, with 14 bases between them. The CDR3 runs 14 residues.

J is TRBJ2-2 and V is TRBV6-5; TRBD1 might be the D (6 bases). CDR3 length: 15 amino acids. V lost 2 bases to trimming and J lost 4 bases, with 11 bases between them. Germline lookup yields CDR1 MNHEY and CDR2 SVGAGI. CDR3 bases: TGTGCCAGCAGTTACGAGACAGGATCCACCGGGGAGCTGTTTTTT. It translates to CASSYETGSTGELFF.

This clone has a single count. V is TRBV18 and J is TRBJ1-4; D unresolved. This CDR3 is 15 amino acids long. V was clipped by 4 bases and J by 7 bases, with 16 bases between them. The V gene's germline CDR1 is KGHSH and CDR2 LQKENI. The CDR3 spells CASSLKEVQIEKLFF. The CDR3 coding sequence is TGTGCCAGCTCACTGAAGGAGGTCCAGATTGAAAAACTGTTTTTT. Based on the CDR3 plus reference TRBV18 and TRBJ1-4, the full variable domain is NAGVMQNPRHLVRRRGQEARLRCSPMKGHSHVYWYRQLPEEGLKFMVYLQKENIIDESGMPKERFSAEFPKEGPSILRIQQVVRGDSAAYFCASSLKEVQIEKLFFGSGTQLSVL.